Following are 9 T cell receptor beta chains from one sample sequenced in a study of shared clonotypes between healthy human individuals. Clones were sequenced by immunoSEQ multiplex PCR, and TCRdb holds only the in-frame ones, with some missing. The sample contains more than 400,000 clones, roughly 95% of which appear only once. Sequencing was performed on naive CD4+ T cells sorted from blood. Subset of the sample: CD45RA+ positively selected. These receptors were collected from a woman in her twenties or thirties in good health.

This sequence joins TRBV7-9 and TRBJ1-2; D unresolved. The V gene lost 1 base and the J gene lost 5 bases, with 17 bases spanning the gap. The germline V gene has CDR1 SEHNR and CDR2 FQNEAQ (reference sequence). The CDR3 length is 16 residues. CDR3 in amino acids: CASSLGLLREFYGYTF. As DNA, the CDR3 is TGTGCCAGCAGCTTAGGGCTGTTGCGGGAATTTTATGGCTACACCTTC. Variable domain in full (rest from reference TRBV7-9 and TRBJ1-2): DTGVSQNPRHKITKRGQNVTFRCDPISEHNRLYWYRQTLGQGPEFLTYFQNEAQLEKSRLLSDRFSAERPKGSFSTLEIQRTEQGDSAMYLCASSLGLLREFYGYTFGSGTRLTVV.

The CDR3 is CASSFSGGYQAFF. The CDR3 DNA reads as TGTGCCAGCAGTTTCTCGGGGGGATATCAAGCTTTCTTT. This chain joins TRBV28 and TRBJ1-1, with D possibly TRBD1 on 5 matching bases. Per germline, CDR1 MDHEN and CDR2 SYDVKM. V gave up 3 bases and J gave up 9 bases, with 14 bases separating them. The CDR3 sequence is 13 residues long.

The chain couples TRBV6-1 to TRBJ2-1; TRBD2 matches at 8 bases. The germline gives CDR1 MNHNS, CDR2 SASEGT. The CDR3 totals 17 residues. Losses at the gene ends were 2 bases for V and 0 bases for J; bases not matched to a gene: 6. CDR3 bases: TGTGCCAGCAGTGAATCGGCTAGCGGGCCCTCCTACAATGAGCAGTTCTTC. This codes for CASSESASGPSYNEQFF.

This clone was seen a single time. The genes are TRBV19 and TRBJ1-1; 7 nucleotides agree with TRBD1. This CDR3 has 17 residues. The germline CDR1 and CDR2 sequences are LNHDA and SQIVND (reference sequence). V was clipped by 7 bases and J by 1 base; unmatched bases: 15. The DNA for the CDR3 is TGTGCCAGTACCCCTAAGGCGGCAGGGGGTAGGAACACTGAAGCTTTCTTT. Translating gives CASTPKAAGGRNTEAFF.

This chain uses TRBV6-5 with TRBJ1-5; 7 bases align to TRBD1. CDR3 length: 13 residues. The germline gives CDR1 MNHEY, CDR2 SVGAGI. Trimming at V came to 2 bases and at J to 7 bases, leaving 2 bases not matched to a gene. Written as DNA, the CDR3 is TGTGCCAGCAGTTACGCCAGGGGGCAGCCCCAGCATTTT. This encodes CASSYARGQPQHF.

In its sample, this clone was seen a few times. This sample includes further DNA sequences coding for the same CDR3. The chain joins TRBV19 to TRBJ2-1; 10 bases align to TRBD2. The CDR3 has 15 residues. CDR1 LNHDA and CDR2 SQIVND come from the germline V gene (reference sequence). V was pared by 4 bases and J by 4 bases, with 4 bases of the junction left unmatched. In DNA, the CDR3 is TGTGCCAGTAGTACTACTAGCGGGGCTTACAATGAGCAGTTCTTC. It is translated as CASSTTSGAYNEQFF.

This chain links TRBV28 with TRBJ2-5; unclear D gene. The end of the DNA is better explained by TRBJ2-7, so the J call may be wrong. CDR3 length: 12 residues. In germline, CDR1 is MDHEN, CDR2 SYDVKM. The CDR3 sequence is CASTHGAYEQYF. The CDR3 DNA sequence: TGTGCCAGCACCCATGGTGCCTACGAGCAGTACTTC.

V gene TRBV27 combines with J gene TRBJ1-5; D gene uncertain. CDR3 length: 12 residues. Trimming cost V 6 bases and J 5 bases, with 8 bases left between them. Germline-derived CDR1 and CDR2 are MNHEY and SMNVEV (reference sequence). The CDR3 loop reads CASSEGYQPQHF. CDR3 bases: TGTGCCAGCAGCGAAGGGTATCAGCCCCAGCATTTT.

J is TRBJ2-7 and V is TRBV28; possible D gene TRBD1, 5 bases. The length of the CDR3 is 13 residues. Per germline, CDR1 MDHEN and CDR2 SYDVKM. The ends were cut back, 10 bases at V and 4 bases at J, with 17 bases in the middle. CDR3 bases: TGTGCCACGTCGCCAGGGTTTGAATACGAGCAGTACTTC. This gives the protein CATSPGFEYEQYF.